The clone carrying this TCR beta chain occurred once. Antigen unknown. The sample comes from a study of PD-1 blockade in classical Hodgkin lymphoma. Overall study findings and caveats: Lower baseline TCR diversity marked trial partial responders and progressors. Newly diagnosed patients were reported to exhibit reduced baseline TCR diversity relative to healthy donors. Diversity in CD4+ TCRs, unlike that measured in CD8+ TCRs, had risen significantly by C4D1. Repertoires differed for reasons still undefined, possibly disease activity or prior therapy.

Time point here: cycle 4 day 1 (C4D1), after five to seven weeks of nivolumab. Every single patient, without exception, relapsed after autologous stem cell transplantation, and brentuximab vedotin exposure varied. Magnetic negative selection isolated CD8+ T cells from thawed PBMCs. The V end was cut by 1 base, the J end by 0 bases, with 34 bases between. CDR3 length equals 23 residues. The germline gives CDR1 MDHEN, CDR2 SYDVKM. This table comes from immunoSEQ multiplex PCR, and its TCRdb copy is limited to in-frame clones, with some not included. The sample contains approximately 14,000 clones, 75% to 90% of which appear only once.

This TCR came from a human donor with classical Hodgkin lymphoma. The chain couples TRBV28 to TRBJ2-7, with D perhaps matching TRBD1 or TRBD2 (5 bases each). The sample consisted of CD8+ T cells from blood, taken before the fourth cycle of nivolumab. The CDR3 protein is CASSLYITTFPEGTKDDSYEQYF. The CDR3 coding sequence is TGTGCCAGCAGTTTATATATCACTACGTTCCCAGAGGGGACCAAGGATGACTCCTACGAGCAGTACTTC. The variable domain in full, with the rest retrieved from reference TRBV28 and TRBJ2-7, is DVKVTQSSRYLVKRTGEKVFLECVQDMDHENMFWYRQDPGLGLRLIYFSYDVKMKEKGDIPEGYSVSREKKERFSLILESASTNQTSMYLCASSLYITTFPEGTKDDSYEQYFGPGTRLTVT.